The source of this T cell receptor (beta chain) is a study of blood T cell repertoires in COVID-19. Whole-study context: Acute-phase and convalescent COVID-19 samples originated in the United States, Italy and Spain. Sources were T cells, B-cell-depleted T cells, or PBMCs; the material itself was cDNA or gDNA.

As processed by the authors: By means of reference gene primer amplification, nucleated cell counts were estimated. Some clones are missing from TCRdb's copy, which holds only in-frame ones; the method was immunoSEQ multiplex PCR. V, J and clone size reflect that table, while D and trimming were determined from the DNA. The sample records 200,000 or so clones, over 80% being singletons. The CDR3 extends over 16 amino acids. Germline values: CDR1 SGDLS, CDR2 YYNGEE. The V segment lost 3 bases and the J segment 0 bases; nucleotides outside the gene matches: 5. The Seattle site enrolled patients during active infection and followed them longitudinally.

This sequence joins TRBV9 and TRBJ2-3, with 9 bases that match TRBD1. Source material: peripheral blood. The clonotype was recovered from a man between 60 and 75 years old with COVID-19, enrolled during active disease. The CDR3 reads CASSARGQGSTDTQYF. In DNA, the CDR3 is TGTGCCAGCAGCGCGAGAGGACAGGGGAGCACAGATACGCAGTATTTT.